The 23 T cell receptor beta chains given below trace back to one sample, sequenced in a study of blood T cell repertoires in COVID-19. Using immunoSEQ multiplex PCR, the repertoire was profiled, and TCRdb retains in-frame clones only, with some absent. The sample shows around 100,000 clones, roughly 85% of them seen only once. Sample: peripheral blood. The source of these receptors is a human donor in a cohort sampled during active COVID-19.

The chain uses TRBV15 and TRBJ2-7; 8 bases fit TRBD1. The germline V gene has CDR1 LNHNV and CDR2 YYDKDF (reference sequence). This CDR3 comprises 16 residues. J lost 2 bases, V lost 2 bases, and 8 bases had no gene match. This chain's CDR3 is CATSRPSGTGTYEQYF. CDR3 DNA: TGTGCCACCAGCAGACCCTCCGGGACAGGCACCTACGAGCAGTACTTC.

This clone came up once. The CDR3 bases are TGTGCCATCAGTGGAGGGGGTGGAAACACCATATATTTT. This codes for CAISGGGGNTIYF. V and J are TRBV10-3 and TRBJ1-3, with D tentatively TRBD1 (6 bases). The length of the CDR3 is 13 residues. V lost 4 bases to trimming and J lost 3 bases, with 7 bases between them. Germline V gives CDR1 ENHRY, CDR2 SYGVKD.

The DNA for the CDR3 is TGTGCCAGCAGCTTTTTTGGACAGGGGGCTTGGAATGAGCAGTTCTTC. Translation gives CASSFFGQGAWNEQFF. V usage is TRBV7-9 and J usage is TRBJ2-1; 11 positions agree with TRBD1. The CDR3 consists of 16 residues. Germline CDR1 is SEHNR and CDR2 is FQNEAQ (reference sequence). Trimming took 3 bases from V and 7 from J; bases not matched to a gene: 8.

The chain combines TRBV5-1 with TRBJ2-7; TRBD2 matches 11 bases. The germline V gene has CDR1 SGHRS and CDR2 YFSETQ. This CDR3 is 15 amino acids long. The V gene end was trimmed by 7 bases and the J gene end by 2 bases; junction bases not matched to a gene: 8. The CDR3 region is CASAPVAGGTYEQYF. The CDR3, as DNA: TGCGCCAGCGCACCTGTAGCGGGGGGGACCTACGAGCAGTACTTC.

The chain employs TRBV24-1 and TRBJ2-5; possible D gene TRBD1, 5 bases. The CDR3 has 15 amino acids. Trimming stripped 3 bases from V and 1 base from J, with 11 bases between. Germline V gives CDR1 KGHDR, CDR2 SFDVKD. This CDR3 reads CATSDQQEIQETQYF. The DNA for the CDR3 is TGTGCCACCAGTGATCAACAGGAGATCCAAGAGACCCAGTACTTC.

The rearrangement links TRBV7-8 to TRBJ2-6, with 9 bases aligning to TRBD1. CDR1 and CDR2 from the germline V gene are SGHVS and FQNEAQ. The CDR3 runs 20 residues. J gave up 0 bases and V 5 bases, and 14 bases lay outside the gene matches. The CDR3 reads CASSRLPPGQGTSGANVLTF. The CDR3 DNA is TGTGCCAGCAGCCGATTACCCCCGGGACAGGGAACCTCTGGGGCCAACGTCCTGACTTTC.

This clone was seen only once. The genes are TRBV5-6 and TRBJ2-7; tentative D call: TRBD1 (6 bases). CDR1 is SGHDT, CDR2 YYEEEE, per germline. Trimming removed 0 bases at V and 4 bases at J, with 14 bases between. The CDR3 has 15 amino acids. CDR3 protein: CASSLGPGVTYEQYF. CDR3 bases: TGTGCCAGCAGCTTGGGCCCAGGGGTAACATACGAGCAGTACTTC.

The chain recombines TRBV5-8 with TRBJ2-3; unclear D gene. Germline values: CDR1 SGHTS, CDR2 YDEGEE. Trimming took 3 bases from V and 0 from J, leaving 14 bases between them. The CDR3 loop spans 16 amino acids. The CDR3 sequence is CASSSSLSVSTDTQYF. The CDR3 nucleotides read TGTGCCAGCAGCTCCTCGTTAAGCGTCAGCACAGATACGCAGTATTTT. Full variable domain (remainder filled in from reference TRBV5-8 and TRBJ2-3): EAGVTQSPTHLIKTRGQQATLRCSPISGHTSVYWYQQALGLGLQFLLWYDEGEERNRGNFPPRFSGRQFPNYSSELNVNALELEDSALYLCASSSSLSVSTDTQYFGPGTRLTVL.

This clone was observed a few times. This chain uses TRBV10-2 with TRBJ2-1; TRBD2 aligns across 8 bases. V shed 5 bases and J 1 base; nucleotides not matched to a gene: 4. CDR1 is WSHSY, CDR2 SAAADI, per germline. The length of the CDR3 is 15 residues. The chain's CDR3 is CASSRSSGSYNEQFF. In DNA, the CDR3 is TGCGCCAGCAGTCGGTCTAGCGGGTCCTACAATGAGCAGTTCTTC.

This clone was picked up many times. The genes are TRBV3-1 (or the pseudogene TRBV3-2) and TRBJ1-1; D not resolved. V shed 2 bases and J shed 1 base, with 5 bases lying between them. There are 13 residues in the CDR3. Per germline, CDR1 LGHDT and CDR2 YNNKEL (reference sequence). This CDR3 reads CASSQYRNTEAFF. The CDR3 DNA reads as TGTGCCAGCAGCCAATACAGGAACACTGAAGCTTTCTTT.

The V and J genes are TRBV7-9 and TRBJ2-3; possible D gene TRBD2, 7 bases. V was shortened by 5 bases and J by 6 bases, with 18 bases between the two germline ends. Germline assignment: CDR1 SEHNR and CDR2 FQNEAQ (reference sequence). CDR3 size: 15 residues. The CDR3 reads CASSASGGAVDTQYF. Here the CDR3 DNA reads TGTGCCAGCAGCGCCTCTGGGGGGGCGGTGGATACGCAGTATTTT.

The chain is built from TRBV2 and TRBJ2-7, with 10 bases identical to TRBD1. Germline assignment: CDR1 SNHLY and CDR2 FYNNEI. There are 15 residues in the CDR3. The V gene end was trimmed by 7 bases and the J gene end by 4 bases; junction bases not matched to a gene: 10. The CDR3: CASTLGGQGRYEQYF. CDR3 bases: TGTGCCAGCACACTCGGGGGACAGGGGAGGTACGAGCAGTACTTC.

This clone was counted between two and nine times. The CDR3 loop is CASGSGIYNEQFF. As DNA, the CDR3 is TGTGCTAGTGGTTCAGGGATCTACAATGAGCAGTTCTTC. The chain links TRBV12-5 to TRBJ2-1; TRBD1 is a possible D gene (5 bases). Per the germline V gene, CDR1 is LGHNT and CDR2 is FRNRAP. The V end was cut by 4 bases, the J end by 3 bases, with 7 bases between. The CDR3 is 13 amino acids.

This clone appeared a single time. This rearrangement joins TRBV6-6 to TRBJ2-3; the match to TRBD2 covers 11 bases. The junction had 9 bases not matched to a gene; V was cut back by 6 bases and J by 4 bases. This CDR3 spans 16 amino acids. Germline V gene sequence: CDR1 MNHNY, CDR2 SVGAGI (reference sequence). CDR3 coding DNA: TGTGCCAGCAGCCCCCCGGGACTAGCGGCAGCAGATACGCAGTATTTT. Encoded protein: CASSPPGLAAADTQYF.

The rearrangement links TRBV6-6 to TRBJ2-3; maybe TRBD2 (6 bases). V lost 5 bases, J lost 1 base, and 13 bases lay in between. CDR1 is MNHNY and CDR2 is SVGAGI in the germline V gene (reference sequence). This CDR3 spans 15 amino acids. This CDR3 reads CASSTGTPGTDTQYF. The CDR3, as DNA: TGTGCCAGCAGTACCGGGACTCCAGGCACAGATACGCAGTATTTT.

The rearrangement uses TRBV7-9 and TRBJ2-7, with D unresolved. Germline CDR1 and CDR2: SEHNR and FQNEAQ (reference sequence). Between the trimmed V and J ends, which lost 5 bases and 4 bases, there was a span of 6 bases. CDR3 length: 11 residues. The CDR3 sequence is CASSRQYEQYF. CDR3 nucleotides: TGTGCCAGCAGCCGACAATACGAGCAGTACTTC.

The CDR3 DNA is TGTGCCAGCAGTCAACAGGCACCGTCTGGAAACACCATATATTTT. Translation: CASSQQAPSGNTIYF. The chain couples TRBV28 to TRBJ1-3; the D gene is possibly TRBD1 (5 bases). Germline V gives CDR1 MDHEN, CDR2 SYDVKM. This CDR3 is built from 15 residues. V lost 5 bases, J lost 1 base, and 12 bases lay in between.

The J gene is TRBJ1-2, the V gene TRBV19; TRBD1 agrees at 11 bases. This CDR3 region has 15 residues. Trimming removed 5 bases from V and 3 bases from J; junction bases left unmatched: 5. Germline V lookup: CDR1 LNHDA, CDR2 SQIVND (reference sequence). This CDR3 reads CASSSRTGGDYGYTF. CDR3 coding DNA: TGTGCCAGTAGTTCCCGGACAGGGGGCGACTATGGCTACACCTTC.

This rearrangement joins TRBV28 to TRBJ2-7; weak D call: TRBD2 (6 bases). Between the trimmed V and J ends, which lost 2 bases and 5 bases, there was a span of 16 bases. Germline CDR1 is MDHEN and CDR2 is SYDVKM. The CDR3 covers 15 residues. The chain's CDR3 is CASSLPPLATHEQYF. Here the CDR3 DNA reads TGTGCCAGCAGTTTACCCCCTCTAGCGACCCACGAGCAGTACTTC.

The chain employs TRBV6-2 or TRBV6-3 and TRBJ2-3; TRBD2 is a possible D gene (5 bases). Germline V gene sequence: CDR1 MNHEY, CDR2 SVGEGT. The CDR3 has 18 residues. V lost 0 bases and J 0 bases, leaving 16 bases between the germline ends. CDR3 sequence reads: CASSYSRAGVSSTDTQYF. Here the CDR3 DNA reads TGTGCCAGCAGTTACTCGCGGGCCGGGGTCTCTAGCACAGATACGCAGTATTTT.

The V call is TRBV2, the J call TRBJ1-2, with 8 bases matching TRBD1. J lost 7 bases, V lost 7 bases, and 11 bases had no gene match. This CDR3 has 14 residues. Per germline, CDR1 SNHLY and CDR2 FYNNEI. The CDR3 here is CASIVLGTGGGYTF. CDR3 nucleotides: TGTGCCAGCATCGTTTTGGGGACAGGCGGTGGCTACACCTTC.

This chain links TRBV11-1 with TRBJ2-6; D gene ambiguous. The CDR3 consists of 15 residues. The V end was cut by 4 bases, the J end by 0 bases, with 7 bases between. CDR1 is SGHAT and CDR2 is FQDESV in the germline V gene (reference sequence). The CDR3 nucleotides are TGTGCCAGCAGCTCACAGAGCTCTGGGGCCAACGTCCTGACTTTC. Encoded protein: CASSSQSSGANVLTF. Based on the CDR3 plus reference TRBV11-1 and TRBJ2-6, the full variable domain is EAEVAQSPRYKITEKSQAVAFWCDPISGHATLYWYRQILGQGPELLVQFQDESVVDDSQLPKDRFSAERLKGVDSTLKIQPAELGDSAMYLCASSSQSSGANVLTFGAGSRLTVL.

The chain couples TRBV5-1 to TRBJ1-6; 8 bases line up with TRBD1. The J segment lost 10 bases and the V segment lost 1 base, leaving 7 bases of the junction unmatched. The CDR3 has 15 amino acids. Germline V gives CDR1 SGHRS, CDR2 YFSETQ. CDR3 coding DNA: TGCGCCAGCAGCTTGCTAGGACAGGGCAAATCACCCCTCCACTTT. Translated: CASSLLGQGKSPLHF.